This note documents a single T cell receptor beta chain sequence. This specimen comes from a study of blood T cell repertoires in COVID-19. Study-level background: There were acute and convalescent COVID-19 samples, and they came from the United States, Italy and Spain. PBMCs, B-cell-depleted T cells, or T cells provided the cDNA or gDNA that made up the material.

Trimming removed 5 bases from V and 1 base from J; junction bases left unmatched: 5. The V gene's germline CDR1 is SGDLS and CDR2 YYNGEE. CDR3 size: 14 residues. Repertoires were generated with immunoSEQ multiplex PCR, while TCRdb's copy carries only in-frame clones and drops some. The top ten hold 6.8% of the sample, which has nearly 110,000 clones, 88% seen once. V and J are TRBV9 and TRBJ1-1; TRBD1 matches at 7 bases. What was sequenced was peripheral blood. This sequence was found in a man aged 50 to 60 with active or convalescent COVID-19. For the CDR3, the DNA is TGTGCCAGCAGTCCAGGGGGGAGGAACACTGAAGCTTTCTTT. Translation gives CASSPGGRNTEAFF.